This T cell receptor beta chain is drawn from a study of long-term antiretroviral therapy in people with HIV. immunoSEQ v3.0 was run at survey level. Assay used: immunoSEQ multiplex PCR; TCRdb lists only in-frame clones, some missing. The sample includes tens of thousands of clones, 80% to 85% of them seen just once. This clone has just a few counts. The CDR3 extends over 14 amino acids. The ends lost 4 bases at V and 6 bases at J; junction bases unmatched: 4. The germline CDR1 and CDR2 sequences are MNHEY and SMNVEV (reference sequence). This TCR derives from a man younger than 30 with HIV. The starting material was unsorted PBMCs, obtained 0.4 years after starting antiretroviral therapy. V is TRBV27 and J is TRBJ1-5; 9 nucleotides align to TRBD1. The DNA of the CDR3 is TGTGCCAGCAGTTCCGGGACAGGGAGTCAGCCCCAGCATTTT. This gives the protein CASSSGTGSQPQHF.